Each of the 17 T cell receptor beta chains below was sequenced from the same sample in a study of shared clonotypes between healthy human individuals. CD8 cells classed as naive were CD45RO-negative and positively selected for CCR7, excluding terminally differentiated effector memory CD45RA+ cells. Sequencing was performed with immunoSEQ multiplex PCR; in TCRdb, only in-frame clones are kept and a portion is missing. The sample records about 700,000 clones, about 90% being singletons. The sequenced material came from naive CD8+ T cells sorted from blood. Receptors originate from a man aged 25 to 40 in good health.

V gene TRBV11-2 combines with J gene TRBJ2-5, with TRBD2 matching over 10 bases. This CDR3 has 15 amino acids. V dropped 5 bases and J dropped 4; count of bases not matched to a gene: 7. In germline, CDR1 is SGHAT, CDR2 FQNNGV. CDR3 nucleotide sequence: TGTGCCAGCAGCCCGGGGCTAGCGGGGGTAGAGACCCAGTACTTC. Amino acids: CASSPGLAGVETQYF.

This clone has a single count. The same CDR3 is also encoded by other DNA sequences in this sample. The chain recombines TRBV20-1 with TRBJ2-7; tentative D call: TRBD1 (6 bases). CDR1 and CDR2 (germline): DFQATT, SNEGSKA (reference sequence). Trimming removed 7 bases from V and 1 base from J, with 8 bases in between. The CDR3 runs to 11 residues. The CDR3 DNA sequence: TGCAGTGGGACAGAGTCCTACGAGCAGTACTTC. Its protein is CSGTESYEQYF.

The CDR3 protein is CASSQEAGGTRTQYF. As DNA, the CDR3 is TGCGCCAGCAGCCAAGAAGCGGGAGGCACGCGGACCCAGTACTTC. This chain connects TRBV4-1 to TRBJ2-5; 9 bases fit TRBD2. Germline V gene lookup returns CDR1 MGHRA and CDR2 YSYEKL. This CDR3 has 15 amino acids. J was trimmed by 7 bases and V by 0 bases; bases with no gene match: 6.

V and J are TRBV11-2 and TRBJ2-4, with 16 bases that match TRBD2. Trimming at V came to 5 bases and at J to 8 bases, leaving 15 bases not matched to a gene. Germline CDR1 reads SGHAT; CDR2 reads FQNNGV. The length of the CDR3 is 19 residues. CDR3 nucleotide sequence: TGTGCCAGCAGCCCCACGGGACTAGCGGGAGGGGGTAATTTTGACATTCAGTACTTC. Its translation is CASSPTGLAGGGNFDIQYF.

This chain links TRBV5-1 with TRBJ1-2, with TRBD1 identical over 7 bases. From germline, CDR1 is SGHRS and CDR2 YFSETQ. Trimming removed 5 bases from V and 8 bases from J; junction bases left unmatched: 12. This CDR3 contains 14 residues. CDR3 protein: CASSPDRAAGGYTF. The CDR3 region has the DNA TGCGCCAGCAGTCCCGACAGGGCCGCAGGGGGCTACACCTTC.

The chain employs TRBV10-3 and TRBJ2-7, with TRBD2 matching 8 bases. The CDR3 sequence is 13 residues long. J was trimmed by 4 bases and V by 6 bases; bases with no gene match: 5. The germline gives CDR1 ENHRY, CDR2 SYGVKD. DNA of the CDR3: TGTGCCATCAGGGAGACTAGCGTGTACGAGCAGTACTTC. It translates to CAIRETSVYEQYF.

Comment on this clone: This sample also contains other DNA sequences that code for the same CDR3. The chain has TRBV6-5 and TRBJ2-5; possibly TRBD2 for D (5 bases). V shed 2 bases and J shed 1 base, with 5 bases lying between them. In germline, CDR1 is MNHEY, CDR2 SVGAGI. There are 13 residues in the CDR3. In DNA, the CDR3 is TGTGCCAGCAGTTACGGGAGCCAAGAGACCCAGTACTTC. This codes for CASSYGSQETQYF.

V gene TRBV23-1 combines with J gene TRBJ1-1, with D unresolved. TRBV23-1 is labeled an ORF, and its function is uncertain. The CDR3 is 13 residues long. V was pared by 4 bases and J by 5 bases, with 11 bases between. The CDR3 loop is CASSRQKETEAFF. The CDR3 nucleotides read TGCGCCAGCAGTCGGCAGAAGGAGACTGAAGCTTTCTTT.

The chain recombines TRBV7-9 with TRBJ2-1, with 13 bases matching TRBD2. Germline CDR1 is SEHNR and CDR2 is FQNEAQ (reference sequence). V lost 5 bases, J lost 8 bases, and 9 bases stayed unmatched. The CDR3 runs to 16 residues. The CDR3 spells CASSPTSGRLPDEQFF. Here the CDR3 DNA reads TGTGCCAGCAGCCCGACTAGCGGGAGGCTCCCCGATGAGCAGTTCTTC.

The gene calls are TRBV7-9 and TRBJ1-1; D uncertain. V dropped 4 bases and J dropped 5 bases, with 8 bases sitting between them. Per germline, CDR1 SEHNR and CDR2 FQNEAQ (reference sequence). The CDR3 spans 12 residues. CDR3 in DNA: TGTGCCAGCAGCTCATGGCAGACTGAAGCTTTCTTT. Protein product: CASSSWQTEAFF.

This chain joins TRBV27 and TRBJ1-2; a possible D gene is TRBD1 (5 bases). V lost 7 bases, J lost 6 bases, and 24 bases lay in between. CDR3 length: 16 amino acids. CDR1 and CDR2 from the germline V gene are MNHEY and SMNVEV (reference sequence). In DNA form, the CDR3 reads TGTGCCAGCACTGGTCTCCGAAACCGGGGCGTTGATGGCTACACCTTC. Its protein is CASTGLRNRGVDGYTF.

The chain is built from TRBV28 and TRBJ2-5; 9 bases match TRBD1. CDR3 size: 12 residues. CDR1 MDHEN and CDR2 SYDVKM come from the germline V gene. Trimming removed 5 bases from V and 6 bases from J; junction bases left unmatched: 1. The chain's CDR3 is CASSDRGKTQYF. The CDR3 DNA sequence: TGTGCCAGCAGTGACAGGGGGAAGACCCAGTACTTC.

The gene calls are TRBV29-1 and TRBJ2-2; TRBD2 agrees at 11 bases. CDR1 and CDR2 (germline): SQVTM, ANQGSEA. The CDR3 sequence is 14 residues long. The V segment lost 3 bases and the J segment 6 bases; nucleotides outside the gene matches: 3. CDR3 region: CSVDNSGRAGELFF. CDR3 nucleotides: TGCAGCGTTGATAATAGCGGGAGGGCCGGGGAGCTGTTTTTT.

J is TRBJ2-2 and V is TRBV11-2, with D perhaps TRBD2 (6 bases). Trimming cost V 2 bases and J 6 bases, with 10 bases left between them. The CDR3 is made up of 14 amino acids. Germline V gives CDR1 SGHAT, CDR2 FQNNGV. CDR3 nucleotide sequence: TGTGCCAGCAGCTTATGGAGGGGCTCCGGGGAGCTGTTTTTT. It encodes CASSLWRGSGELFF.

This clone was observed a few times. The chain is built from TRBV27 and TRBJ2-2; D is possibly TRBD2 (7 bases). The germline V and J ends were trimmed by 4 bases and 5 bases, with 14 bases remaining between them. The V gene's germline CDR1 is MNHEY and CDR2 SMNVEV (reference sequence). The CDR3 contains 15 residues. CDR3 sequence reads: CASSWAGRGTGELFF. CDR3 coding DNA: TGTGCCAGCAGTTGGGCAGGGAGGGGGACCGGGGAGCTGTTTTTT.

J is TRBJ2-1 and V is TRBV5-6; 7 bases agree with TRBD2. Per the germline V gene, CDR1 is SGHDT and CDR2 is YYEEEE. V lost 1 base, J lost 6 bases, and 7 bases stayed unmatched. The CDR3 totals 15 residues. In DNA, the CDR3 is TGTGCCAGCAGCTTGCACGGGGGGTCAGTCAATGAGCAGTTCTTC. Protein product: CASSLHGGSVNEQFF.

V usage is TRBV29-1 and J usage is TRBJ1-4, with D possibly being TRBD1 (5 bases). CDR1 and CDR2 from the germline V gene are SQVTM and ANQGSEA. The CDR3 spans 14 residues. V was pared by 6 bases and J by 4 bases, with 15 bases between. The CDR3 loop reads CSVAFTGSNEKLFF. The CDR3 DNA reads TGCAGCGTGGCGTTTACAGGCAGTAATGAAAAACTGTTTTTT.